The rows below give T cell receptor beta chains drawn from one sample of a study of OX40 agonist ivuxolimab in advanced cancers. Sequencing used immunoSEQ multiplex PCR; TCRdb keeps in-frame clones, though not all of them. The profile covers more than 50,000 clones, with 84% appearing a single time and approximately 30% taken by the ten largest. The source was CD4+ or CD8+ T cells sorted from blood, collected in a trial of the OX40 agonist ivuxolimab. Receptors were obtained from an adult with an advanced solid tumor such as melanoma, head and neck, liver or kidney cancer. The CDR3 runs from the conserved cysteine through the conserved F or W. Fields, in order: clone size, D gene, V gene, J gene, CDR3 DNA, CDR3 protein. A D gene is named only where the DNA matches it firmly. Expanded clones get a size class; other rows say once, few or many, or leave the size out.

once	NA	TRBV7-2	TRBJ1-1	TGTGCCAGCAGCCCCCGCGGGGGCCAGAACACTGAAGCTTTCTTT	CASSPRGGQNTEAFF
NA	TRBD1	TRBV9	TRBJ1-1	TGTGCCAGCAGGGACAGGGGTTCGGAAGCTTTCTTT	CASRDRGSEAFF
NA	NA	TRBV11-3	TRBJ2-1	TGTGCCAGCAGCCGAACTGGCTTCTACAATGAGCAGTTCTTC	CASSRTGFYNEQFF
NA	TRBD2	TRBV18	TRBJ2-1	TGTGCCAGCTCACAGTCCCTATTTAGCGGGAGGCGTTCCAATGAGCAGTTCTTC	CASSQSLFSGRRSNEQFF
NA	TRBD1	TRBV5-1	TRBJ2-3	TGCGCCAGCAGCGTAAACAGGGGGGAGAGCACAGATACGCAGTATTTT	CASSVNRGESTDTQYF
NA	TRBD1	TRBV27	TRBJ2-1	TGTGCCAGCAGTACCTCCCGGGACAGGGGTTTAGATGAGCAGTTCTTC	CASSTSRDRGLDEQFF
NA	NA	TRBV19	TRBJ2-7	TGTGCCAGTAGTATACGGAGGGGAGAGGAGCAGTACTTC	CASSIRRGEEQYF
NA	NA	TRBV28	TRBJ1-5	TGTGCCGGGGGGACTTCCAATCAGCCCCAGCATTTT	CAGGTSNQPQHF
NA	NA	TRBV5-1	TRBJ1-2	TGCGCCAGCAGCCCTGACAGCCCTAACTATGGCTACACCTTC	CASSPDSPNYGYTF
NA	NA	TRBV5-5	TRBJ1-4	TGTGCCAGCAGCTTGGGGCAGTATAATGAAAAACTGTTTTTT	CASSLGQYNEKLFF
NA	TRBD2	TRBV5-4	TRBJ2-3	TGTGCCAGCAGCGGTCTAGTGGCGGGAGGGGCAGATACGCAGTATTTT	CASSGLVAGGADTQYF
once	TRBD2	TRBV2	TRBJ2-5	TGTGCCAGCAAAGGCGGACTAGCGACAGAGACCCAGTACTTC	CASKGGLATETQYF
NA	TRBD1	TRBV6-1	TRBJ1-5	TGTGCCAGCAGTGAATGGGGGGACAGGGGATTAAGGAACGGCAATCAGCCCCAGCATTTT	CASSEWGDRGLRNGNQPQHF
NA	NA	TRBV28	TRBJ1-4	TGTGCCAGCAGCCCTACGACTGAAAAGCTGTTTTTT	CASSPTTEKLFF
once	NA	TRBV6-5	TRBJ2-5	TGTGCCAGCAGTTACGGAGGGGGACAAGAAGAGACCCAGTACTTC	CASSYGGGQEETQYF
NA	NA	TRBV5-5	TRBJ1-5	TGTGCCAGCAGCTTGTGGGGGGCGAATCAGCCCCAGCATTTT	CASSLWGANQPQHF
NA	NA	TRBV6-5	TRBJ1-1	TGTGCCAGCAGTTACGAATCGGGAAAAGCTTTCTTT	CASSYESGKAFF
NA	NA	TRBV6-6	TRBJ2-3	TGTGCCAGCTCAGGGGCGTCTCCGGGTTGGGATACGCAGTATTTT	CASSGASPGWDTQYF
NA	NA	TRBV2	TRBJ2-5	TGTGCCAGCGGGGGGGGCAGCGCCCCGGAGACCCAGTACTTC	CASGGGSAPETQYF
NA	TRBD2	TRBV25-1	TRBJ2-1	TGTGCCAGCAGTGTGGGAGCGGGAGGAACCTACAATGAGCAGTTCTTC	CASSVGAGGTYNEQFF
few	TRBD2	TRBV5-4	TRBJ2-1	TGTGCCAGCAGCTTGGCTGCGGGGGGGTACAATGAGCAGTTCTTC	CASSLAAGGYNEQFF
NA	TRBD1	TRBV6-5	TRBJ1-2	TGTGCCAGCAGTACGGGACAGGGCTATGGCTACACCTTC	CASSTGQGYGYTF
NA	NA	TRBV2	TRBJ2-1	TGTGCCAGCATCGAATACTCGGGCTCCTACAATGAGCAGTTCTTC	CASIEYSGSYNEQFF
once	NA	TRBV7-2	TRBJ1-1	TGTGCCAGCAGCTTATCGGGGATCAACACTGAAGCTTTCTTT	CASSLSGINTEAFF
NA	NA	TRBV5-1	TRBJ2-5	TGCGCCAGCAGCTTGCAAGAGACCCAGTACTTC	CASSLQETQYF
NA	NA	TRBV5-1	TRBJ2-7	TGCGCCAGCAGAGAACAGGGTAGCGACTACGAGCAGTACTTC	CASREQGSDYEQYF
once	TRBD1	TRBV4-1	TRBJ2-3	TGCGCCAGCAGCCGCCGGGACAGGGGTACAGATACGCAGTATTTT	CASSRRDRGTDTQYF